These 8 T cell receptor beta chains were sequenced from one sample in a study of T cell responses to AZD1222 COVID-19 vaccine. Clones were sequenced by immunoSEQ multiplex PCR, and TCRdb holds only the in-frame ones, with some missing. In the table there are some 170,000 clones, just over 90% of which are singletons. Sequenced material: peripheral blood, taken on day 0 of MenACWY control vaccination. The receptors were sampled from an adult in good health.

The chain recombines TRBV11-3 with TRBJ2-7; D not resolved. V gave up 2 bases and J gave up 1 base, with 6 bases separating them. The CDR3 is 13 residues long. From germline, CDR1 is SGHNT and CDR2 YENEEA. The DNA of the CDR3 is TGTGCCAGCAGCTTAACAGAGTCCTACGAGCAGTACTTC. This sequence encodes CASSLTESYEQYF.

The rearrangement joins TRBV4-3 to TRBJ2-1; a possible D gene is TRBD2 (6 bases). V lost 4 bases to trimming and J lost 6 bases, with 16 bases between them. The CDR3 has 15 residues. The germline V gene has CDR1 LGHNA and CDR2 YSLEER. For the CDR3, the DNA is TGCGCCAGCAGCCTGGAGGGAAGTGGTTTCAATGAGCAGTTCTTC. It encodes CASSLEGSGFNEQFF.

In nucleotides, the CDR3 is TGTGCCTGGAGTGTCCCCGGGCTCCCCGGCACTGAAGCTTTCTTT. Amino acid sequence: CAWSVPGLPGTEAFF. This sequence joins TRBV30 and TRBJ1-1; D ambiguous. The V gene lost 0 bases and the J gene lost 4 bases, with 15 bases spanning the gap. CDR1 GTSNPN and CDR2 SVGIG come from the germline V gene (reference sequence). The CDR3 covers 15 residues.

This clone was seen only a few times. This chain connects TRBV29-1 to TRBJ2-2, with D unresolved. The germline V gene has CDR1 SQVTM and CDR2 ANQGSEA. The CDR3 loop spans 12 amino acids. V was clipped by 4 bases and J by 5 bases, with 8 bases between them. DNA of the CDR3: TGCAGCGTTGGTGAAGGGACCGGGGAGCTGTTTTTT. This translates into CSVGEGTGELFF.

V and J are TRBV3-1 (or the pseudogene TRBV3-2) and TRBJ2-1; D is undetermined. The CDR3 has 13 residues. In germline, CDR1 is LGHDT, CDR2 YNNKEL (reference sequence). Deletions cut 3 bases from V and 8 bases from J, with 11 bases between. The DNA of the CDR3 is TGTGCCAGCAGCCAGAGTCCCCCGTATGAGCAGTTCTTC. Encoded protein: CASSQSPPYEQFF.

The chain recombines TRBV7-3 with TRBJ1-2; TRBD1 agrees at 9 bases. The CDR3 loop spans 13 amino acids. J gave up 6 bases and V 3 bases, and 2 bases lay outside the gene matches. Looked up from germline, CDR1 is SGHTA and CDR2 is FQGTGA. The CDR3 spells CASSLDRGNGYTF. As DNA, the CDR3 is TGTGCCAGCAGCTTGGACAGGGGTAATGGCTACACCTTC.

CDR3 in amino acids: CASSPGYNEQFF. The CDR3 bases are TGTGCCAGCAGTCCGGGCTACAATGAGCAGTTCTTC. The gene calls are TRBV4-2 and TRBJ2-1; D unclear. Per germline, CDR1 LGHNA and CDR2 YNFKEQ. CDR3 size: 12 residues. Trimming cost V 6 bases and J 3 bases, with 6 bases left between them.

This chain links TRBV10-3 with TRBJ1-1, with D possibly TRBD1 on 5 matching bases. The CDR3 is 13 residues long. Germline V CDR1 and CDR2: ENHRY, SYGVKD. Trimming shortened V by 4 bases and J by 5 bases, and 11 bases separated the two germline ends. The DNA of the CDR3 is TGTGCCATCAGTGCCGGGGACGAGACTGAAGCTTTCTTT. Its translation: CAISAGDETEAFF.